Sequencing of this T cell receptor beta chain was carried out in a study of cytomegalovirus exposure and HLA in healthy donors. Whole-study findings and limits: Most subjects' HLA-A and HLA-B alleles were reportedly predicted from TCR beta sequences. As a later analysis showed, several of the most significant clusters appeared to be linked to common viral pathogens. There was a cluster of highly shared sequence variants that was likely a sequencing artifact. A later analysis showed TCR association rates differing by HLA locus, peaking at DRB1 and lowest at HLA-C.

Germline V gene data show CDR1 as SNHLY and CDR2 as FYNNEI. This CDR3 has 15 amino acids. The germline V and J ends were trimmed by 6 bases and 5 bases, with 19 bases remaining between them. PCR was performed using 60 Vbeta and 13 Jbeta primers. Method: immunoSEQ multiplex PCR; TCRdb's copy keeps in-frame clones and lacks some. The sample yields about 140,000 clones, roughly 79% seen once. Of note for this clone: Its antigen is undetermined.

The chain couples TRBV2 to TRBJ1-2; D is uncertain. The clonotype was recovered from a man aged 25-45 years in good health and CMV-seropositive. The specimen was PBMCs. The CDR3 region is CASRPGRTNTYGYTF. For the CDR3, the DNA is TGTGCCAGCAGGCCCGGGAGAACCAATACGTATGGCTACACCTTC.